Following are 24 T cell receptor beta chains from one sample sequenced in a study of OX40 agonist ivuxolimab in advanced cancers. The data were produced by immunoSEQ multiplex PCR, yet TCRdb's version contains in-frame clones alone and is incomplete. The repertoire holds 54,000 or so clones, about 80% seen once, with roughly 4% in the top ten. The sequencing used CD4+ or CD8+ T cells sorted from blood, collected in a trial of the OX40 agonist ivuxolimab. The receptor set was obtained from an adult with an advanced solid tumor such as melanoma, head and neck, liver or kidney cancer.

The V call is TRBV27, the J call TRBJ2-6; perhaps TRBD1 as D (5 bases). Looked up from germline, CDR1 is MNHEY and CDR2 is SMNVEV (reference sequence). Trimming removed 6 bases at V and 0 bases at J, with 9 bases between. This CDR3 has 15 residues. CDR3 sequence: CASSPRVSGANVLTF. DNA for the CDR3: TGTGCCAGCAGCCCCAGGGTCTCTGGGGCCAACGTCCTGACTTTC.

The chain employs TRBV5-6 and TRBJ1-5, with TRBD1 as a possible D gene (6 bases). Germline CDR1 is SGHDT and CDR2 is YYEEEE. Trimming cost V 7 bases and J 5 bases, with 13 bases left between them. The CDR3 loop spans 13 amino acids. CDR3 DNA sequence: TGTGCCAGCGCGGGGGGCAAGGATCAGCCCCAGCATTTT. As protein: CASAGGKDQPQHF.

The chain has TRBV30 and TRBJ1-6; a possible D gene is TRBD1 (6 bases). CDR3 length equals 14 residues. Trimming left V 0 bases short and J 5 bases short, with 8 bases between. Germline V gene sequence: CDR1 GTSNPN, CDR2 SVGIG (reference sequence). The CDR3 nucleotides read TGTGCCTGGAGTGTACACAGGGATAATTCACCCCTCCACTTT. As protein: CAWSVHRDNSPLHF.

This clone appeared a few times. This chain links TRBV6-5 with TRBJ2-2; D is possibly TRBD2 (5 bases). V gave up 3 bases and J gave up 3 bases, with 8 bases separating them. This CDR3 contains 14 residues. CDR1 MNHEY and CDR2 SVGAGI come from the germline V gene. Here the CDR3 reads CASSYRGYTGELFF. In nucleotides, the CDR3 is TGTGCCAGCAGTTATCGGGGTTACACCGGGGAGCTGTTTTTT.

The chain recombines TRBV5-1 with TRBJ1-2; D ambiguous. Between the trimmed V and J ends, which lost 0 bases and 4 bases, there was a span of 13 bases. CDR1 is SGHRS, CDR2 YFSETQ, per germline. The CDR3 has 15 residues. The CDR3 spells CASSLGQPPGYGYTF. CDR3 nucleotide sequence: TGCGCCAGCAGCTTGGGGCAGCCTCCGGGCTATGGCTACACCTTC.

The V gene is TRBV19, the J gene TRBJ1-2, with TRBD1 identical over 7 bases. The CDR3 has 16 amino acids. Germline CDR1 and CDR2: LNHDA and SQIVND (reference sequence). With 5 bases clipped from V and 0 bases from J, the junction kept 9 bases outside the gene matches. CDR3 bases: TGTGCCAGTAGTCCGAAGGGACAGCTTTCTAACTATGGCTACACCTTC. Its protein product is CASSPKGQLSNYGYTF.

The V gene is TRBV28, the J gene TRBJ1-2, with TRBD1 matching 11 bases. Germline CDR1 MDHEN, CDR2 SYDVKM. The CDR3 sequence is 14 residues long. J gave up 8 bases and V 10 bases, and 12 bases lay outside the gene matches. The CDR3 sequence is CATSWGDRGWGYTF. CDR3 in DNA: TGTGCCACTTCGTGGGGGGACAGGGGGTGGGGCTACACCTTC.

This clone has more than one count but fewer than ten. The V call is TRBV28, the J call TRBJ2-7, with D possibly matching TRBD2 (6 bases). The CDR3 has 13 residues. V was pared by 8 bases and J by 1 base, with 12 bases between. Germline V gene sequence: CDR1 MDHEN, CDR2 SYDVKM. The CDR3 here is CASGIGGSYEQYF. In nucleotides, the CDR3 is TGTGCCAGCGGCATTGGGGGGTCCTACGAGCAGTACTTC.

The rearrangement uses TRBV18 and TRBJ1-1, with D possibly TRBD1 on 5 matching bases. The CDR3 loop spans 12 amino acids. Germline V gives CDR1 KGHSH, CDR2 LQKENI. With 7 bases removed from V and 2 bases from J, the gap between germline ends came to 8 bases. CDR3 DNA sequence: TGTGCCAGCTTTGACAGCAACACTGAAGCTTTCTTT. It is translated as CASFDSNTEAFF.

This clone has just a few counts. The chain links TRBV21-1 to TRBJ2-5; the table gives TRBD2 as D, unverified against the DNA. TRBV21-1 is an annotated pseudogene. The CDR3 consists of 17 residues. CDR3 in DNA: TGTGCCAGCAGCAAAACCACTAGCAGTGGGGCGGGAGAGACCCAGTACTTC. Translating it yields CASSKTTSSGAGETQYF.

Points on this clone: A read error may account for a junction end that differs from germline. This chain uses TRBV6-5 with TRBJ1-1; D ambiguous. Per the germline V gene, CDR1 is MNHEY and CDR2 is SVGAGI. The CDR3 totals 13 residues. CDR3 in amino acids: CAISANSGPEAFF. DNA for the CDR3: TGTGCCATCAGTGCAAACTCGGGTCCTGAAGCTTTCTTT.

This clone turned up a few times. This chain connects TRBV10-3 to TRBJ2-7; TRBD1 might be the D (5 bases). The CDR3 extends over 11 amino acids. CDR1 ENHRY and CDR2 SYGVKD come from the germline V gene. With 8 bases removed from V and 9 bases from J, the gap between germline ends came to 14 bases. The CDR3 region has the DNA TGTGCCATCCTTTTTGGCACAGGGCAGTACTTC. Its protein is CAILFGTGQYF.

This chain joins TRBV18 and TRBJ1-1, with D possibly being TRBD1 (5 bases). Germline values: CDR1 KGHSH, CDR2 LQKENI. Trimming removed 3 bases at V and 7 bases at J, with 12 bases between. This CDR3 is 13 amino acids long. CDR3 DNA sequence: TGTGCCAGCTCACCTTCTCCGGGGGGTGAAGCTTTCTTT. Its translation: CASSPSPGGEAFF.

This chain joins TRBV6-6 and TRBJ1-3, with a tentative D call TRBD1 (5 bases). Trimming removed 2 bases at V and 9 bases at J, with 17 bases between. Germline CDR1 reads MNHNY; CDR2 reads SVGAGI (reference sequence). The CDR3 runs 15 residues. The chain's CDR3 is CASSYGRTRGGTIYF. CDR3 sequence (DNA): TGTGCCAGCAGTTACGGTCGGACCCGCGGGGGCACCATATATTTT.

In nucleotides, the CDR3 is TGTGCCAGCAGCCGCGGGGGTTTGAGCACAGATACGCAGTATTTT. Encoded protein: CASSRGGLSTDTQYF. The V and J genes are TRBV5-5 and TRBJ2-3, with 7 bases matching TRBD2. The V gene end was trimmed by 4 bases and the J gene end by 0 bases; junction bases not matched to a gene: 5. The CDR3 has 15 amino acids. In germline, CDR1 is SGHKS, CDR2 YYEKEE (reference sequence).

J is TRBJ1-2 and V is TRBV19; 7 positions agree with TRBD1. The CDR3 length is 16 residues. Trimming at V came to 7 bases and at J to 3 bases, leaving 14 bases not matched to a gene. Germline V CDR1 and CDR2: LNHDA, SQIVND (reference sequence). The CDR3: CASNHPGGSSDYGYTF. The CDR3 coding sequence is TGTGCCAGTAACCATCCAGGGGGGAGTTCAGACTATGGCTACACCTTC.

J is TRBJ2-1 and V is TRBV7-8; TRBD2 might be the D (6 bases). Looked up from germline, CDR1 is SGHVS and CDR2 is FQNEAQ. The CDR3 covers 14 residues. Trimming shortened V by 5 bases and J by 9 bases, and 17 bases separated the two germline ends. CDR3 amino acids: CASSGYTSSGEQFF. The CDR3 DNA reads TGTGCCAGCAGCGGCTACACTAGCTCGGGTGAGCAGTTCTTC. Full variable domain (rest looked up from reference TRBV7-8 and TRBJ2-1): GAGVSQSPRYKVAKRGQDVALRCDPISGHVSLFWYQQALGQGPEFLTYFQNEAQLDKSGLPSDRFFAERPEGSVSTLKIQRTQQEDSAVYLCASSGYTSSGEQFFGPGTRLTVL.

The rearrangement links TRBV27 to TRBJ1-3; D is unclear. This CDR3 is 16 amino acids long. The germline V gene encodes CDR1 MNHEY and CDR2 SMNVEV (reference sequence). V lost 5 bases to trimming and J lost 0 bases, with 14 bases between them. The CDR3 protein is CASSRKAGISGNTIYF. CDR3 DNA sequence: TGTGCCAGCAGTAGAAAGGCGGGCATCTCTGGAAACACCATATATTTT.

CDR3 nucleotide sequence: TGTGCCAGCAGCTTGCCCACAGGGCGTACGGAGACCCAGTACTTC. Amino acid sequence: CASSLPTGRTETQYF. V usage is TRBV28 and J usage is TRBJ2-5; the D gene is possibly TRBD1 (6 bases). Germline CDR1 is MDHEN and CDR2 is SYDVKM. Trimming stripped 6 bases from V and 5 bases from J, with 19 bases between. This CDR3 comprises 15 residues.

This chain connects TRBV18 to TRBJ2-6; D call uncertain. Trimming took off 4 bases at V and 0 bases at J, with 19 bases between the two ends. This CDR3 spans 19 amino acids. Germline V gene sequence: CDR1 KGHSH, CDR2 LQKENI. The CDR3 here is CASSRISPGPSSGANVLTF. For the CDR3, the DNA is TGTGCCAGCTCACGGATTTCTCCCGGACCGAGCTCTGGGGCCAACGTCCTGACTTTC.

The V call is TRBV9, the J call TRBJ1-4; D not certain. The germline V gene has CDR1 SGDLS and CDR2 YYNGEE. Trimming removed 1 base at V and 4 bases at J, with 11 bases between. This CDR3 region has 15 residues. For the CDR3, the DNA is TGTGCCAGCAGCGTAAGCACCGGGGTTAATGAAAAACTGTTTTTT. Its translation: CASSVSTGVNEKLFF.

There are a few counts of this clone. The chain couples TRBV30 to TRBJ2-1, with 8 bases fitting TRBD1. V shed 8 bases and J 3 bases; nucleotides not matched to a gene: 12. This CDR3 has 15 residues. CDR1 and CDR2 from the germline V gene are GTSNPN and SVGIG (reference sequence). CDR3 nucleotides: TGTGCCGGCGTCGTCGGGACAGGAGTCTACAATGAGCAGTTCTTC. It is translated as CAGVVGTGVYNEQFF.

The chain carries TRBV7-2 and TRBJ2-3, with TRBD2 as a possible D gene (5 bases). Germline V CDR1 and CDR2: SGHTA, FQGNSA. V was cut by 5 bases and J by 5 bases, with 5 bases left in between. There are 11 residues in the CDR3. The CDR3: CASSAGDTQYF. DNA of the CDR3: TGTGCCAGCAGCGCGGGAGATACGCAGTATTTT.

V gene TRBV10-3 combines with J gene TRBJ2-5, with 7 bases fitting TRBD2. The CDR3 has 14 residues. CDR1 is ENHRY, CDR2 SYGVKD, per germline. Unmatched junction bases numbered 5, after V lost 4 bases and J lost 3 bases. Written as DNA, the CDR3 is TGTGCCATCAGTGCGACTAGCACAGAAGAGACCCAGTACTTC. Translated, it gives CAISATSTEETQYF.